A selection of T cell receptor beta chains follows, all from one sample in a study of siplizumab effects on memory and regulatory T cells. Clones were sequenced by immunoSEQ multiplex PCR, and TCRdb holds only the in-frame ones, with some missing. The sample contains about 110,000 clones, about 90% of which appear only once. Sequenced: Tregs sorted from blood. The receptors stem from a human donor in good health. Each CDR3 is given with its conserved first and last residue. The order of the fields is clone size, CDR3 length, V gene, D gene, J gene, CDR3 protein, CDR3 DNA. The D gene is left open where the match is weak. The size field is filled for only some rows; it gives once, few, many or a size class.

clone_size: few; cdr3_length: 13; v_call: TRBV18; d_call: TRBD1; j_call: TRBJ1-1; cdr3_aa: CASHRDRNTEAFF; cdr3_nt: TGTGCCAGCCATAGGGACAGGAACACTGAAGCTTTCTTT
clone_size: NA; cdr3_length: 16; v_call: TRBV9; d_call: NA; j_call: TRBJ2-1; cdr3_aa: CASSVVGGSSYNEQFF; cdr3_nt: TGTGCCAGCAGCGTAGTAGGAGGGAGTTCATACAATGAGCAGTTCTTC
clone_size: NA; cdr3_length: 13; v_call: TRBV7-2; d_call: NA; j_call: TRBJ1-5; cdr3_aa: CASRMDRHQPQHF; cdr3_nt: TGTGCCAGCAGAATGGACAGACATCAGCCCCAGCATTTT
clone_size: NA; cdr3_length: 12; v_call: TRBV7-9; d_call: TRBD2; j_call: TRBJ2-1; cdr3_aa: CAVVRELNEQFF; cdr3_nt: TGTGCCGTTGTGCGGGAGCTTAATGAGCAGTTCTTC
clone_size: once; cdr3_length: 13; v_call: TRBV7-3; d_call: TRBD1; j_call: TRBJ2-3; cdr3_aa: CASSPTGGYTQYF; cdr3_nt: TGTGCCAGCAGCCCGACAGGGGGATATACGCAGTATTTT
clone_size: NA; cdr3_length: 14; v_call: TRBV29-1; d_call: TRBD1; j_call: TRBJ2-7; cdr3_aa: CSVVLGQGHREQYF; cdr3_nt: TGCAGCGTTGTATTGGGACAGGGGCATCGGGAGCAGTACTTC
clone_size: NA; cdr3_length: 15; v_call: TRBV7-2; d_call: TRBD1; j_call: TRBJ1-4; cdr3_aa: CASSMTGVGNEKLFF; cdr3_nt: TGTGCCAGCAGCATGACAGGGGTTGGCAATGAAAAACTGTTTTTT
clone_size: NA; cdr3_length: 16; v_call: TRBV6-5; d_call: TRBD1; j_call: TRBJ2-5; cdr3_aa: CASSYSGTGEGETQYF; cdr3_nt: TGTGCCAGCAGTTACTCCGGGACAGGGGAGGGCGAGACCCAGTACTTC
clone_size: NA; cdr3_length: 18; v_call: TRBV5-5; d_call: NA; j_call: TRBJ2-2; cdr3_aa: CASSLEWVGAINTGELFF; cdr3_nt: TGTGCCAGCAGCTTGGAATGGGTCGGTGCTATAAACACCGGGGAGCTGTTTTTT
clone_size: NA; cdr3_length: 14; v_call: TRBV18; d_call: NA; j_call: TRBJ1-2; cdr3_aa: CASSPRGDFYGYTF; cdr3_nt: TGTGCCAGCTCACCGCGGGGCGATTTCTATGGCTACACCTTC
clone_size: NA; cdr3_length: 14; v_call: TRBV7-9; d_call: NA; j_call: TRBJ1-4; cdr3_aa: CASSLGRVNEKLFF; cdr3_nt: TGTGCCAGCAGCTTGGGCAGGGTAAATGAAAAACTGTTTTTT
clone_size: NA; cdr3_length: 15; v_call: TRBV19; d_call: NA; j_call: TRBJ2-2; cdr3_aa: CASSRASANTGELFF; cdr3_nt: TGTGCCAGTAGTAGGGCCAGCGCGAACACCGGGGAGCTGTTTTTT
clone_size: NA; cdr3_length: 15; v_call: TRBV6-1; d_call: TRBD1; j_call: TRBJ2-7; cdr3_aa: CASSLIGTGAYEQYF; cdr3_nt: TGTGCCAGCAGCCTAATCGGGACAGGGGCCTACGAGCAGTACTTC
clone_size: NA; cdr3_length: 13; v_call: TRBV10-3; d_call: TRBD1; j_call: TRBJ1-6; cdr3_aa: CAIRDRHNSPLHF; cdr3_nt: TGTGCCATCCGGGACAGACATAATTCACCCCTCCACTTT
clone_size: NA; cdr3_length: 14; v_call: TRBV5-1; d_call: TRBD1; j_call: TRBJ1-1; cdr3_aa: CASSFGQGNTEAFF; cdr3_nt: TGCGCCAGCAGCTTCGGACAGGGGAACACTGAAGCTTTCTTT
clone_size: NA; cdr3_length: 18; v_call: TRBV7-3; d_call: TRBD2; j_call: TRBJ2-1; cdr3_aa: CASSLTKAGTRGGNEQFF; cdr3_nt: TGTGCCAGCAGCTTAACGAAAGCCGGGACTAGGGGGGGCAATGAGCAGTTCTTC
clone_size: NA; cdr3_length: 11; v_call: TRBV6-6; d_call: NA; j_call: TRBJ2-1; cdr3_aa: CASRGPYEQFF; cdr3_nt: TGTGCCAGCAGGGGGCCGTATGAGCAGTTCTTC
clone_size: NA; cdr3_length: 13; v_call: TRBV10-1; d_call: TRBD1; j_call: TRBJ2-7; cdr3_aa: CATSGTAPYEQYF; cdr3_nt: TGCGCCACCTCCGGGACAGCGCCCTACGAGCAGTACTTC
clone_size: NA; cdr3_length: 14; v_call: TRBV5-5; d_call: TRBD1; j_call: TRBJ2-7; cdr3_aa: CASSWGTGGYEQYF; cdr3_nt: TGTGCCAGCAGCTGGGGAACAGGGGGCTACGAGCAGTACTTC
clone_size: NA; cdr3_length: 13; v_call: TRBV5-1; d_call: NA; j_call: TRBJ1-4; cdr3_aa: CASSLGSWEKLFF; cdr3_nt: TGCGCCAGCAGCTTGGGAAGTTGGGAAAAACTGTTTTTT
clone_size: NA; cdr3_length: 14; v_call: TRBV5-1; d_call: TRBD1; j_call: TRBJ1-1; cdr3_aa: CASSLGQGGTEAFF; cdr3_nt: TGCGCCAGCAGCTTGGGACAGGGGGGAACTGAAGCTTTCTTT
clone_size: once; cdr3_length: 13; v_call: TRBV18; d_call: NA; j_call: TRBJ1-1; cdr3_aa: CASQAPTNTEAFF; cdr3_nt: TGTGCCAGCCAGGCTCCGACCAACACTGAAGCTTTCTTT
clone_size: NA; cdr3_length: 13; v_call: TRBV5-4; d_call: NA; j_call: TRBJ2-3; cdr3_aa: CASSFGSTDTQYF; cdr3_nt: TGTGCCAGCAGCTTTGGTAGCACAGATACGCAGTATTTT
clone_size: NA; cdr3_length: 16; v_call: TRBV5-8; d_call: NA; j_call: TRBJ2-3; cdr3_aa: CASSLAVSGNTDTQYF; cdr3_nt: TGTGCCAGCAGCTTGGCCGTATCGGGGAACACAGATACGCAGTATTTT
clone_size: NA; cdr3_length: 15; v_call: TRBV25-1; d_call: NA; j_call: TRBJ1-2; cdr3_aa: CASSESTAGSYGYTF; cdr3_nt: TGTGCCAGCAGTGAATCCACCGCGGGATCCTATGGCTACACCTTC
clone_size: NA; cdr3_length: 14; v_call: TRBV2; d_call: NA; j_call: TRBJ2-7; cdr3_aa: CASSDSTGRGEQYF; cdr3_nt: TGTGCCAGCAGTGATTCAACCGGACGGGGCGAGCAGTACTTC
clone_size: NA; cdr3_length: 12; v_call: TRBV7-3; d_call: NA; j_call: TRBJ1-1; cdr3_aa: CASSSTGYEAFF; cdr3_nt: TGTGCCAGCAGTTCCACAGGATACGAAGCTTTCTTT
clone_size: NA; cdr3_length: 12; v_call: TRBV5-6; d_call: NA; j_call: TRBJ2-7; cdr3_aa: CASSLVVDEQYF; cdr3_nt: TGTGCCAGCAGCTTGGTGGTGGACGAGCAGTACTTC
clone_size: few; cdr3_length: 16; v_call: TRBV11-1; d_call: TRBD2; j_call: TRBJ2-7; cdr3_aa: CASSAILGSGPYEQYF; cdr3_nt: TGTGCCAGCAGCGCGATACTAGGTAGCGGGCCCTACGAGCAGTACTTC
clone_size: NA; cdr3_length: 10; v_call: TRBV2; d_call: NA; j_call: TRBJ2-5; cdr3_aa: CASSVQTQYF; cdr3_nt: TGTGCCAGCAGTGTCCAGACCCAGTACTTC
clone_size: NA; cdr3_length: 13; v_call: TRBV11-3; d_call: NA; j_call: TRBJ2-5; cdr3_aa: CASSLGQKETQYF; cdr3_nt: TGTGCCAGCAGCTTAGGGCAGAAAGAGACCCAGTACTTC
clone_size: NA; cdr3_length: 12; v_call: TRBV7-9; d_call: NA; j_call: TRBJ2-1; cdr3_aa: CASSADGLRGFF; cdr3_nt: TGTGCCAGCAGCGCGGACGGCCTAAGGGGGTTCTTC
clone_size: NA; cdr3_length: 14; v_call: TRBV5-6; d_call: TRBD2; j_call: TRBJ2-7; cdr3_aa: CASNLAGAPGEQYF; cdr3_nt: TGTGCCAGCAACCTAGCGGGAGCCCCGGGAGAGCAGTACTTC
clone_size: NA; cdr3_length: 14; v_call: TRBV7-9; d_call: NA; j_call: TRBJ1-4; cdr3_aa: CASSLAVTGSKLFF; cdr3_nt: TGTGCCAGCAGCTTAGCTGTGACAGGCTCAAAACTGTTTTTT
clone_size: NA; cdr3_length: 12; v_call: TRBV5-5; d_call: NA; j_call: TRBJ1-2; cdr3_aa: CASSPISAGYTF; cdr3_nt: TGTGCCAGCAGCCCTATTTCAGCCGGCTACACCTTC
clone_size: NA; cdr3_length: 15; v_call: TRBV6-6; d_call: TRBD1; j_call: TRBJ2-1; cdr3_aa: CASSYGTGGYNEQFF; cdr3_nt: TGTGCCAGCAGTTACGGGACAGGAGGTTACAATGAGCAGTTCTTC
clone_size: NA; cdr3_length: 12; v_call: TRBV6-5; d_call: NA; j_call: TRBJ1-6; cdr3_aa: CASSYGGRSLHF; cdr3_nt: TGTGCCAGCAGTTACGGCGGTAGGTCCCTCCACTTT
clone_size: NA; cdr3_length: 13; v_call: TRBV27; d_call: NA; j_call: TRBJ2-2; cdr3_aa: CASRGRSTGELFF; cdr3_nt: TGTGCCAGCAGGGGCAGGAGCACCGGGGAGCTGTTTTTT
clone_size: NA; cdr3_length: 15; v_call: TRBV2; d_call: TRBD2; j_call: TRBJ2-7; cdr3_aa: CASSSSGVRSYEQYF; cdr3_nt: TGTGCCAGCAGCTCTAGCGGGGTGCGTTCCTACGAGCAGTACTTC
clone_size: NA; cdr3_length: 17; v_call: TRBV7-8; d_call: NA; j_call: TRBJ1-5; cdr3_aa: CASSLLSAGGRDQPQHF; cdr3_nt: TGTGCCAGCAGCTTATTATCCGCCGGGGGCCGGGATCAGCCCCAGCATTTT
clone_size: NA; cdr3_length: 14; v_call: TRBV7-2; d_call: NA; j_call: TRBJ1-6; cdr3_aa: CASSLGAPHSPLHF; cdr3_nt: TGTGCCAGCAGCTTAGGGGCCCCCCATTCACCCCTCCACTTT
clone_size: NA; cdr3_length: 11; v_call: TRBV6-5; d_call: NA; j_call: TRBJ2-7; cdr3_aa: CASSLGREQYF; cdr3_nt: TGTGCCAGCAGTTTAGGGCGCGAGCAGTACTTC
clone_size: few; cdr3_length: 12; v_call: TRBV7-2; d_call: NA; j_call: TRBJ1-5; cdr3_aa: CASSFTTLPQHF; cdr3_nt: TGTGCCAGCAGCTTTACAACCCTGCCCCAGCATTTT
clone_size: NA; cdr3_length: 17; v_call: TRBV6-1; d_call: NA; j_call: TRBJ1-5; cdr3_aa: CASSEALGTLGNQPQHF; cdr3_nt: TGTGCCAGCAGTGAAGCCTTAGGGACCCTTGGAAATCAGCCCCAGCATTTT
clone_size: NA; cdr3_length: 14; v_call: TRBV25-1; d_call: TRBD2; j_call: TRBJ2-7; cdr3_aa: CASSRTSGTYEQYF; cdr3_nt: TGTGCCAGCAGTAGGACTAGCGGTACCTACGAGCAGTACTTC
clone_size: once; cdr3_length: 16; v_call: TRBV18; d_call: NA; j_call: TRBJ2-7; cdr3_aa: CASPFRFSGPIYEQYF; cdr3_nt: TGTGCCAGCCCCTTCCGCTTCAGCGGGCCTATCTACGAGCAGTACTTC
clone_size: NA; cdr3_length: 14; v_call: TRBV6-6; d_call: NA; j_call: TRBJ2-3; cdr3_aa: CASTYSPGTDTQYF; cdr3_nt: TGTGCCAGCACCTACAGTCCGGGGACAGATACGCAGTATTTT
clone_size: NA; cdr3_length: 15; v_call: TRBV29-1; d_call: TRBD2; j_call: TRBJ2-7; cdr3_aa: CSVELGSGTSYEQYF; cdr3_nt: TGCAGCGTTGAACTGGGAAGCGGGACTTCCTACGAGCAGTACTTC
clone_size: NA; cdr3_length: 11; v_call: TRBV6-6; d_call: NA; j_call: TRBJ2-1; cdr3_aa: CASGHRGEQFF; cdr3_nt: TGTGCCAGCGGTCATAGGGGTGAGCAGTTCTTC
clone_size: NA; cdr3_length: 11; v_call: TRBV30; d_call: NA; j_call: TRBJ2-7; cdr3_aa: CAWSGSYEQYF; cdr3_nt: TGTGCCTGGAGTGGCAGCTACGAGCAGTACTTC
clone_size: NA; cdr3_length: 15; v_call: TRBV5-4; d_call: TRBD1; j_call: TRBJ2-6; cdr3_aa: CASSLTGMRANVLTF; cdr3_nt: TGTGCCAGCAGTCTGACAGGGATGCGGGCCAACGTCCTGACTTTC
clone_size: NA; cdr3_length: 15; v_call: TRBV19; d_call: TRBD1; j_call: TRBJ1-5; cdr3_aa: CASSETTGRYQPQHF; cdr3_nt: TGTGCCAGTAGCGAGACGACAGGGAGATATCAGCCCCAGCATTTT
clone_size: NA; cdr3_length: 16; v_call: TRBV18; d_call: NA; j_call: TRBJ2-3; cdr3_aa: CASSAGLSGDADTQYF; cdr3_nt: TGTGCCAGCTCGGCCGGACTCTCAGGGGATGCAGATACGCAGTATTTT
clone_size: few; cdr3_length: 13; v_call: TRBV29-1; d_call: NA; j_call: TRBJ1-5; cdr3_aa: CSVVIQGRETQHF; cdr3_nt: TGCAGCGTAGTAATACAGGGCCGGGAGACCCAGCATTTT
clone_size: NA; cdr3_length: 16; v_call: TRBV27; d_call: NA; j_call: TRBJ1-6; cdr3_aa: CASRHPLQGQTSPLHF; cdr3_nt: TGTGCCAGCAGACACCCTCTCCAGGGTCAGACTTCACCCCTCCACTTT